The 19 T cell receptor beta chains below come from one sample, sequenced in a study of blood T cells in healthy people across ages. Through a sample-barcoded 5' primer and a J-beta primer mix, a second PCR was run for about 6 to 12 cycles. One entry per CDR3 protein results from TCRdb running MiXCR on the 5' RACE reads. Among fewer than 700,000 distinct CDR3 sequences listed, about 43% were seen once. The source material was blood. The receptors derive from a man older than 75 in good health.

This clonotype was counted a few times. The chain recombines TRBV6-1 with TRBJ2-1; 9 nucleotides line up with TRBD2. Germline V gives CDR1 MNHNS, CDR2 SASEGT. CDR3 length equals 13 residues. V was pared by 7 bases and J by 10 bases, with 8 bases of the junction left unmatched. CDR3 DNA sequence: TGTGCCAGCAAGAAGACTAGCGGAGAGGAGCAGTTCTTC. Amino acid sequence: CASKKTSGEEQFF.

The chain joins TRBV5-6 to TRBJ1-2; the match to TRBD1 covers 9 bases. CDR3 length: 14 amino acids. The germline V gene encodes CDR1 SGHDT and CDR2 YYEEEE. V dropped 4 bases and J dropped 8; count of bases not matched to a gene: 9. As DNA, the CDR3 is TGTGCCAGCAGCCTCTGGACAGGGGTTGAGGGCTACACCTTC. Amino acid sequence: CASSLWTGVEGYTF.

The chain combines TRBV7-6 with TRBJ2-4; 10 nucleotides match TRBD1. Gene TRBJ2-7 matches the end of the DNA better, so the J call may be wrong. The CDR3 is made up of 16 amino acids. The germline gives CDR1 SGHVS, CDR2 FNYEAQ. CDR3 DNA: TGTGCCAGCAGCTTAGAGGGACAGGGGTTAACCTACGAGCAGTACTTC. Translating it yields CASSLEGQGLTYEQYF.

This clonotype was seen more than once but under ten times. In DNA form, the CDR3 reads TGTGCCAGCAGCGGATCAGGGTACCAAGAGACCCAGTACTTC. Protein product: CASSGSGYQETQYF. This rearrangement joins TRBV5-5 to TRBJ2-5, with D possibly TRBD1 on 5 matching bases. This CDR3 region has 14 residues. V lost 4 bases and J lost 0, with 10 bases in between. The germline V gene encodes CDR1 SGHKS and CDR2 YYEKEE (reference sequence).

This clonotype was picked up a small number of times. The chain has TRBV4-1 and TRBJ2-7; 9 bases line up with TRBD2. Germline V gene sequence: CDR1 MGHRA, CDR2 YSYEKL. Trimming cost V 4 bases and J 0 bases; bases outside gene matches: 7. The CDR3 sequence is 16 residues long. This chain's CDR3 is CASSPEVSGSSYEQYF. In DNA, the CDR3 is TGCGCCAGCAGCCCAGAAGTTAGCGGGAGCTCCTACGAGCAGTACTTC.

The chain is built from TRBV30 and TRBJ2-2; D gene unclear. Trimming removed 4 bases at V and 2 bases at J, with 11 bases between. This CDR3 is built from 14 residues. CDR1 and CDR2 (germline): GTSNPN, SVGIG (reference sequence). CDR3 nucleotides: TGTGCCTGGAACTGGCAGGCCAACACCGGGGAGCTGTTTTTT. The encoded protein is CAWNWQANTGELFF.

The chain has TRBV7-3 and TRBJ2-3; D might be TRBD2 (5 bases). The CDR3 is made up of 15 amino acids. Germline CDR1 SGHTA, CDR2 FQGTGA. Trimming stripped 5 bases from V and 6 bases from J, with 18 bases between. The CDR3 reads CASSIRHGVGDTQYF. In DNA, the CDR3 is TGTGCCAGCAGCATACGACACGGGGTTGGCGATACGCAGTATTTT.

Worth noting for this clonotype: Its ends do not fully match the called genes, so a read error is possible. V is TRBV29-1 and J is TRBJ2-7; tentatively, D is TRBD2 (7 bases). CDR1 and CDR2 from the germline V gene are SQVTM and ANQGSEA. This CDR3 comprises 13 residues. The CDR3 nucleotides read TGCAACGTTGAAGGGGGGAGGGCCAACGAGCAGTACTTC. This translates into CNVEGGRANEQYF.

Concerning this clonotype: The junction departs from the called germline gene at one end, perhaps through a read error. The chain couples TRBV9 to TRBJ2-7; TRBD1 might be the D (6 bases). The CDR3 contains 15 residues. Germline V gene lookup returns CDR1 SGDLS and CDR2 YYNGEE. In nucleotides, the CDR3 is TGTGCCAACAGCGTAGATCCTGGGGGCGCCTACGAGCAGTACTTC. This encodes CANSVDPGGAYEQYF.

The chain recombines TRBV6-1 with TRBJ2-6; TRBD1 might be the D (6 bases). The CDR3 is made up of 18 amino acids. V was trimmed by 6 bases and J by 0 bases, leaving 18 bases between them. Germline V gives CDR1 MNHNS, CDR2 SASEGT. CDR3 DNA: TGTGCCAGCAGAGTCCCTACAGGGTCCTCCTCTGGGGCCAACGTCCTGACTTTC. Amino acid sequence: CASRVPTGSSSGANVLTF.

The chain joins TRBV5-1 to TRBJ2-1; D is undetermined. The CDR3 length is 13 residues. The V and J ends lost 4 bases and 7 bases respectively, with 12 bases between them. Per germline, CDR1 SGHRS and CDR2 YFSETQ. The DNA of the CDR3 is TGCGCCAGCAGCCCTGGACCGACGAATGAGCAGTTCTTC. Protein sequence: CASSPGPTNEQFF. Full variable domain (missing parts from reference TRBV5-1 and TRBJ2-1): KAGVTQTPRYLIKTRGQQVTLSCSPISGHRSVSWYQQTPGQGLQFLFEYFSETQRNKGNFPGRFSGRQFSNSRSEMNVSTLELGDSALYLCASSPGPTNEQFFGPGTRLTVL.

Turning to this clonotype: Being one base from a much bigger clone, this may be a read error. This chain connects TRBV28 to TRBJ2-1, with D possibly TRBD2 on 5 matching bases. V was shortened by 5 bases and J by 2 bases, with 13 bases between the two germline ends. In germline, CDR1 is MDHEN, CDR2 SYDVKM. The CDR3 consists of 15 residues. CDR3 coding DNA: TGTGCCAGCAGTGTGGAGACTAACACCTACAATGAGCAGTTCTTC. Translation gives CASSVETNTYNEQFF.

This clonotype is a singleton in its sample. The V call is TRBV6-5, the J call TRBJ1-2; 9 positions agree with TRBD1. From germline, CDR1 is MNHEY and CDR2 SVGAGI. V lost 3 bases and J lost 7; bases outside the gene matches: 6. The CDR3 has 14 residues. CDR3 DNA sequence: TGTGCCAGCAGTTATACCGGACAGGGGTTTGGCTACACCTTC. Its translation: CASSYTGQGFGYTF.

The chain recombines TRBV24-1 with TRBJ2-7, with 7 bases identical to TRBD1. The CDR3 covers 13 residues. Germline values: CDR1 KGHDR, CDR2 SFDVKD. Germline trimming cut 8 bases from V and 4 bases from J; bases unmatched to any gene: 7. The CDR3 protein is CATTRDRPYEQYF. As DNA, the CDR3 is TGTGCCACCACACGGGACAGACCATACGAGCAGTACTTC.

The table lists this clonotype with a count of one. CDR3 sequence (DNA): TGTGCCAGCAGCCCATCTCGTGTAGCGGGGGGGACAGAGACCCAGTACTTC. As protein: CASSPSRVAGGTETQYF. The chain is built from TRBV7-8 and TRBJ2-5; TRBD2 matches at 11 bases. V gave up 5 bases and J gave up 4 bases; unmatched junction bases: 12. The germline V gene encodes CDR1 SGHVS and CDR2 FQNEAQ. This CDR3 is built from 17 residues.

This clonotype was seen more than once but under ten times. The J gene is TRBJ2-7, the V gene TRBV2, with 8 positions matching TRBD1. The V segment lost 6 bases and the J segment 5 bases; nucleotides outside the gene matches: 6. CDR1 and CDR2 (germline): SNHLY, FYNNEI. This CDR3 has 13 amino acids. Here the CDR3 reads CASSEWTGNEQYF. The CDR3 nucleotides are TGTGCCAGCAGCGAGTGGACAGGGAACGAGCAGTACTTC.

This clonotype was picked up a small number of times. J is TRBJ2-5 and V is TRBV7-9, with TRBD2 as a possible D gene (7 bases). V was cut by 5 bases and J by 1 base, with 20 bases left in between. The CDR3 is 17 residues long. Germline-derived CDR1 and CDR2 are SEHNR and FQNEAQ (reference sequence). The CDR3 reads CASSTRGGRNFQETQYF. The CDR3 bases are TGTGCCAGCAGCACTAGGGGGGGCCGAAACTTCCAAGAGACCCAGTACTTC.

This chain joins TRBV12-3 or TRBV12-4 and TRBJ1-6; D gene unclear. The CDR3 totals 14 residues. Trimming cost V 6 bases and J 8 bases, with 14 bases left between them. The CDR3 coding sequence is TGTGCCAGCAGCAAAGACGTGGGCTATTCACCCCTCCACTTT. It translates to CASSKDVGYSPLHF.

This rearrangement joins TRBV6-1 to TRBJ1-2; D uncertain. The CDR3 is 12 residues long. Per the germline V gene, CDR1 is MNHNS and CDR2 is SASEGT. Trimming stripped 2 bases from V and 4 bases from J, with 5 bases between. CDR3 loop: CASSERIYGYTF. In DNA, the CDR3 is TGTGCCAGCAGTGAAAGGATCTATGGCTACACCTTC.